What follows is one T cell receptor beta chain and its context. Profiling relied on immunoSEQ multiplex PCR, and the TCRdb table lists in-frame clones only, not all of them. Of about half a million clones in the sample, approximately 90% were seen once. This entry comes from a study of Ad26.COV2.S vaccination and SARS-CoV-2 variants. Treatment described: around 19 received Ad26.COV2.S at low or high dose, single or two shots; about 5 received placebo; per-sample allocation not given. Day 63 following the first vaccine or placebo injection was when the samples were taken. Germline V lookup: CDR1 SNHLY, CDR2 FYNNEI. This CDR3 contains 15 residues. V was shortened by 7 bases and J by 1 base, with 14 bases between the two germline ends.

The source material was peripheral blood, sampled in a trial of Ad26.COV2.S vaccine versus placebo. This TCR was sampled from a person between 18 and 59 years old who received the Ad26.COV2.S COVID-19 vaccine or a placebo. This chain joins TRBV2 and TRBJ1-5, with a tentative D call TRBD1 (6 bases). CDR3 nucleotides: TGTGCCAGCAAACCCAGAGGGGGGAGCAATCAGCCCCAGCATTTT. This translates into CASKPRGGSNQPQHF. Drawing the rest from reference TRBV2 and TRBJ1-5, the complete variable domain is EPEVTQTPSHQVTQMGQEVILRCVPISNHLYFYWYRQILGQKVEFLVSFYNNEISEKSEIFDDQFSVERPDGSNFTLKIRSTKLEDSAMYFCASKPRGGSNQPQHFGDGTRLSIL.